Below, 32 T cell receptor beta chains from the same sample are listed, as sequenced in a study of T cells in Graves' hyperthyroidism and ophthalmopathy. It was RNA transcripts that yielded the amplified TCR beta CDR3 regions. HTBI primers were used for first-round RT-PCR of the TCR CDR3. TCRdb re-derived calls from the multiplex PCR reads in MiXCR, one entry per CDR3 protein. Of fewer than 450,000 distinct CDR3 sequences listed, roughly 15% are singletons. The sequenced sample was blood. Receptors were obtained from a woman aged 60 to 75 with Graves' ophthalmopathy.

In this sample, this clonotype turned up many times. This chain uses TRBV20-1 with TRBJ2-3; 7 bases map to TRBD2. Germline values: CDR1 DFQATT, CDR2 SNEGSKA (reference sequence). The trim removed 0 bases at V and 6 bases at J, leaving 9 bases unmatched. The CDR3 has 15 amino acids. CDR3 residues: CSARDGRERRDTQYF. For the CDR3, the DNA is TGCAGTGCTAGAGATGGGCGGGAGCGGCGCGATACGCAGTATTTT.

At least ten counts were recorded for this clonotype. The rearrangement links TRBV7-2 to TRBJ2-7; D may be TRBD1 or TRBD2 (6 bases each). The CDR3 covers 15 residues. The germline CDR1 and CDR2 sequences are SGHTA and FQGNSA. The ends were cut back, 0 bases at V and 0 bases at J, with 9 bases in the middle. CDR3 in amino acids: CASSLAGGGSYEQYF. DNA of the CDR3: TGTGCCAGCAGCTTAGCGGGGGGCGGCTCCTACGAGCAGTACTTC.

This clonotype showed up many times. The genes are TRBV4-1 and TRBJ2-2; D unclear. From germline, CDR1 is MGHRA and CDR2 YSYEKL. This CDR3 is built from 14 residues. Trimming cost V 2 bases and J 6 bases, with 10 bases left between them. The CDR3 region is CASSQRHGAGELFF. The CDR3 coding sequence is TGCGCCAGCAGCCAACGACATGGGGCCGGGGAGCTGTTTTTT.

This clonotype was recorded many times. The chain recombines TRBV11-2 with TRBJ2-6; possibly TRBD2 for D (6 bases). Germline-derived CDR1 and CDR2 are SGHAT and FQNNGV. CDR3 length equals 17 residues. V was cut by 3 bases and J by 2 bases, with 14 bases left in between. The chain's CDR3 is CASSLTAPGAGANVLTF. The CDR3 DNA is TGTGCCAGCAGCTTGACTGCGCCGGGGGCTGGGGCCAACGTCCTGACTTTC.

This chain uses TRBV11-2 with TRBJ2-3, with TRBD2 matching 8 bases. The length of the CDR3 is 16 residues. Looked up from germline, CDR1 is SGHAT and CDR2 is FQNNGV. Unmatched junction bases numbered 5, after V lost 0 bases and J lost 3 bases. CDR3: CASSLDASGRTDTQYF. The CDR3 region has the DNA TGTGCCAGCAGCTTAGATGCTAGCGGGCGGACAGATACGCAGTATTTT.

This clonotype was observed at least ten times. The chain is built from TRBV6-1 and TRBJ2-3, with TRBD1 matching 7 bases. CDR1 and CDR2 (germline): MNHNS, SASEGT. The CDR3 has 15 residues. V lost 6 bases and J lost 2; bases outside the gene matches: 8. This CDR3 reads CASRLQGWDTDTQYF. DNA of the CDR3: TGTGCCAGCAGGTTACAGGGGTGGGACACAGATACGCAGTATTTT.

This clonotype has a handful of counts. This chain connects TRBV28 to TRBJ2-2; weak D call: TRBD1 (5 bases). Germline CDR1 MDHEN, CDR2 SYDVKM. Trimming left V 8 bases short and J 6 bases short, with 22 bases between. The CDR3 has 16 amino acids. The CDR3 DNA reads TGTGCCAGCTGCACCTTAGGGGCAGCGCAACCCGGGGAGCTGTTTTTT. This codes for CASCTLGAAQPGELFF.

This clonotype was seen many times. The chain has TRBV7-2 and TRBJ2-2; 10 nucleotides agree with TRBD1. V shed 5 bases, J shed 8 bases, and the junction held 5 bases outside the gene matches. CDR1 SGHTA and CDR2 FQGNSA come from the germline V gene. The CDR3 has 14 amino acids. The CDR3 region is CASSGRTGGGELFF. The CDR3 bases are TGTGCCAGCAGCGGACGGACAGGGGGTGGGGAGCTGTTTTTT.

The rearrangement joins TRBV27 to TRBJ1-2; D might be TRBD1 (6 bases). The ends were cut back, 6 bases at V and 4 bases at J, with 15 bases in the middle. CDR3 length: 14 amino acids. Per germline, CDR1 MNHEY and CDR2 SMNVEV (reference sequence). As DNA, the CDR3 is TGTGCCAGCAGCCGCGGACAGCCCCCCTATGGCTACACCTTC. Protein sequence: CASSRGQPPYGYTF.

This clonotype has a count of ten or more. The chain uses TRBV11-2 and TRBJ2-1; D is possibly TRBD2 (6 bases). Germline V gene data show CDR1 as SGHAT and CDR2 as FQNNGV. The CDR3 covers 13 residues. V lost 1 base and J 9 bases, leaving 10 bases between the germline ends. This CDR3 reads CASSLASAGEQFF. The CDR3 nucleotides read TGTGCCAGCAGCTTAGCCTCAGCGGGTGAGCAGTTCTTC.

This clonotype was seen only a few times. V gene TRBV7-2 combines with J gene TRBJ2-7; 8 bases agree with TRBD1. In germline, CDR1 is SGHTA, CDR2 FQGNSA. This CDR3 is built from 15 residues. J gave up 4 bases and V 5 bases, and 10 bases lay outside the gene matches. The CDR3 protein is CASSPLTGVRYEQYF. The CDR3 DNA sequence: TGTGCCAGCAGCCCTCTGACAGGGGTTAGGTACGAGCAGTACTTC.

In this sample, this clonotype turned up a few times. V gene TRBV7-9 combines with J gene TRBJ2-1; D not certain. The V and J ends lost 9 bases and 0 bases respectively, with 15 bases between them. The germline V gene encodes CDR1 SEHNR and CDR2 FQNEAQ (reference sequence). This CDR3 is built from 15 residues. CDR3 protein: CASSIILSSYNEQFF. In DNA, the CDR3 is TGTGCCAGTAGTATAATATTGAGCTCCTACAATGAGCAGTTCTTC.

This clonotype was seen many times. Mismatch with germline at one junction end may stem from a read error. The J gene is TRBJ2-5, the V gene TRBV2; 7 bases fit TRBD2. From germline, CDR1 is SNHLY and CDR2 FYNNEI. The CDR3 is made up of 15 amino acids. CDR3 nucleotide sequence: TGTGCCAGCAGGAGGGACTATACCATTCAAGAGACCCAGTGCTTC. This sequence encodes CASRRDYTIQETQCF.

V usage is TRBV10-3 and J usage is TRBJ2-7, with 11 bases lining up with TRBD2. The CDR3 covers 15 residues. From germline, CDR1 is ENHRY and CDR2 SYGVKD. J lost 5 bases, V lost 4 bases, and 7 bases had no gene match. This chain's CDR3 is CAISGLAGISNEQYF. CDR3 in DNA: TGTGCCATCAGTGGACTAGCGGGAATTAGCAACGAGCAGTACTTC.

This clonotype appeared a few times. The genes are TRBV4-1 and TRBJ1-1; 7 bases are shared with TRBD1. Germline V gene lookup returns CDR1 MGHRA and CDR2 YSYEKL. Losses at the gene ends were 3 bases for V and 4 bases for J; bases not matched to a gene: 5. The CDR3 sequence is 14 residues long. The CDR3 is CASSQFSGGTEAFF. CDR3 nucleotide sequence: TGCGCCAGCAGCCAGTTCTCAGGGGGCACTGAAGCTTTCTTT.

This sequence joins TRBV14 and TRBJ1-6; D unclear. The ends were cut back, 3 bases at V and 7 bases at J, with 10 bases in the middle. Germline V CDR1 and CDR2: SGHDN, FVKESK. The CDR3 loop spans 14 amino acids. CDR3 in DNA: TGTGCCAGCAGCCAGGAGGTCTACAATTCACCCCTCCACTTT. Translated, it gives CASSQEVYNSPLHF. The full variable domain, in which reference TRBV14 and TRBJ1-6 provide the parts outside the CDR3, is EAGVTQFPSHSVIEKGQTVTLRCDPISGHDNLYWYRRVMGKEIKFLLHFVKESKQDESGMPNNRFLAERTGGTYSTLKVQPAELEDSGVYFCASSQEVYNSPLHFGNGTRLTVT.

This clonotype was counted only a few times. The V gene is TRBV25-1, the J gene TRBJ2-3, with 12 bases lining up with TRBD2. Germline CDR1 MGHDK, CDR2 SYGVNS. V shed 4 bases and J 0 bases; nucleotides not matched to a gene: 5. The CDR3 totals 17 residues. The DNA of the CDR3 is TGTGCCAGCAGTGCCCGGACTAGCGGGGTGAGCACAGATACGCAGTATTTT. Its protein product is CASSARTSGVSTDTQYF.

This clonotype occurred many times. The chain recombines TRBV28 with TRBJ2-7; TRBD2 agrees at 8 bases. The CDR3 sequence is 17 residues long. CDR1 and CDR2 from the germline V gene are MDHEN and SYDVKM. The J segment lost 1 base and the V segment lost 2 bases, leaving 10 bases of the junction unmatched. The CDR3 loop is CASSLVSGKTLSYEQYF. In DNA, the CDR3 is TGTGCCAGCAGTTTAGTTAGCGGGAAGACTCTGTCCTACGAGCAGTACTTC.

This clonotype was observed a few times. The chain is built from TRBV20-1 and TRBJ2-2, with D maybe TRBD2 (6 bases). Germline V gene data show CDR1 as DFQATT and CDR2 as SNEGSKA (reference sequence). V shed 3 bases and J shed 8 bases, with 13 bases lying between them. CDR3 length: 13 residues. The CDR3 nucleotides are TGCAGTGCTAGTATGGTCGCGGGGGGGGAGCTGTTTTTT. As protein: CSASMVAGGELFF.

This clonotype was seen more than once but under ten times. This sequence joins TRBV4-2 and TRBJ1-2; weak D call: TRBD1 (5 bases). V was clipped by 2 bases and J by 6 bases, with 10 bases between them. The germline gives CDR1 LGHNA, CDR2 YNFKEQ. CDR3 size: 13 residues. The CDR3 spells CASSQSQGHGYTF. CDR3 bases: TGTGCCAGCAGCCAATCTCAGGGTCATGGCTACACCTTC.

The chain joins TRBV6-2 or TRBV6-3 to TRBJ2-1; D possibly uses TRBD1 or TRBD2 (5 bases each). The CDR3 extends over 15 amino acids. V was pared by 0 bases and J by 6 bases, with 12 bases between. Germline V gene data show CDR1 as MNHEY and CDR2 as SVGEGT. The CDR3 DNA reads as TGTGCCAGCAGTTACTCGAGGGACCACTTCAATGAGCAGTTCTTC. Translation: CASSYSRDHFNEQFF.

The sample holds a few counts of this clonotype. This rearrangement joins TRBV20-1 to TRBJ2-3; D perhaps matches TRBD1 (5 bases). CDR1 and CDR2 (germline): DFQATT, SNEGSKA (reference sequence). V was shortened by 0 bases and J by 2 bases, with 15 bases between the two germline ends. The CDR3 runs to 16 residues. CDR3 region: CSARDLMGPYTDTQYF. DNA of the CDR3: TGCAGTGCTAGAGATCTCATGGGGCCTTACACAGATACGCAGTATTTT.

This clonotype was seen only a few times. The chain employs TRBV30 and TRBJ2-2, with D possibly being TRBD1 (6 bases). Germline V gene data show CDR1 as GTSNPN and CDR2 as SVGIG (reference sequence). Trimming stripped 0 bases from V and 6 bases from J, with 8 bases between. The CDR3 has 13 amino acids. Written as DNA, the CDR3 is TGTGCCTGGAGTGTACAGGGTTCCGGGGAGCTGTTTTTT. Amino acids: CAWSVQGSGELFF.

Many counts were recorded for this clonotype. CDR3 in amino acids: CASSPSGRDYQQETQYF. In nucleotides, the CDR3 is TGTGCCAGCAGCCCAAGCGGACGGGACTACCAACAAGAGACCCAGTACTTC. V gene TRBV7-9 combines with J gene TRBJ2-5, with 7 positions matching TRBD2. The germline V gene has CDR1 SEHNR and CDR2 FQNEAQ (reference sequence). Losses at the gene ends were 5 bases for V and 2 bases for J; bases not matched to a gene: 14. CDR3 length: 17 residues.

The count of this clonotype is one. This sequence joins TRBV24-1 and TRBJ2-7, with TRBD2 identical over 8 bases. J lost 3 bases, V lost 6 bases, and 6 bases had no gene match. The CDR3 is 14 residues long. The germline gives CDR1 KGHDR, CDR2 SFDVKD. Here the CDR3 reads CATSSGSGDYEQYF. In nucleotides, the CDR3 is TGTGCCACCAGTAGCGGGAGCGGAGACTACGAGCAGTACTTC.

V gene TRBV25-1 combines with J gene TRBJ2-2; 8 nucleotides match TRBD1. Germline CDR1 and CDR2: MGHDK and SYGVNS. This CDR3 is 14 amino acids long. V was pared by 7 bases and J by 5 bases, with 6 bases of the junction left unmatched. CDR3 sequence reads: CASNDRGRTGELFF. CDR3 DNA: TGTGCCAGCAACGACAGGGGAAGAACCGGGGAGCTGTTTTTT.

This clonotype was detected many times. This rearrangement joins TRBV12-3 or TRBV12-4 to TRBJ2-5, with D perhaps matching TRBD1 (6 bases). This CDR3 comprises 14 residues. V was pared by 8 bases and J by 2 bases, with 15 bases between. The CDR3 bases are TGTGCCAGCGGGGAGACAGGCTTACAAGAGACCCAGTACTTC. This translates into CASGETGLQETQYF.

This clonotype has more than one count but fewer than ten. The chain is built from TRBV7-8 and TRBJ2-1; 8 bases are shared with TRBD2. This CDR3 is built from 14 residues. Trimming took 5 bases from V and 6 from J; bases not matched to a gene: 6. The germline gives CDR1 SGHVS, CDR2 FQNEAQ. The CDR3 nucleotides are TGTGCCAGCAGCCCCGTGCTAGCGGGCAATGAGCAGTTCTTC. Protein product: CASSPVLAGNEQFF.

This clonotype appeared many times. DNA of the CDR3: TGTGCCAGCTCACCTTCGACTAGCGGGGTACAAGAGACCCAGTACTTC. Protein product: CASSPSTSGVQETQYF. The chain combines TRBV18 with TRBJ2-5, with 11 bases matching TRBD2. The CDR3 totals 16 residues. CDR1 is KGHSH and CDR2 is LQKENI in the germline V gene. Losses at the gene ends were 3 bases for V and 2 bases for J; bases not matched to a gene: 5.

Many counts were recorded for this clonotype. J is TRBJ2-5 and V is TRBV11-2; no firm D call. CDR3 length equals 17 residues. Germline V gene data show CDR1 as SGHAT and CDR2 as FQNNGV. V was pared by 6 bases and J by 1 base, with 21 bases between. For the CDR3, the DNA is TGTGCCAGCAGTCAACTCCACACCCACTCTAGCCAAGAGACCCAGTACTTC. Its translation: CASSQLHTHSSQETQYF. Looking up the rest from reference TRBV11-2 and TRBJ2-5 gives the full variable domain: EAGVAQSPRYKIIEKRQSVAFWCNPISGHATLYWYQQILGQGPKLLIQFQNNGVVDDSQLPKDRFSAERLKGVDSTLKIQPAKLEDSAVYLCASSQLHTHSSQETQYFGPGTRLLVL.

This clonotype was recorded at least ten times. V usage is TRBV10-3 and J usage is TRBJ2-7; 7 bases are a match to TRBD1. CDR3 length equals 14 residues. Trimming at V came to 4 bases and at J to 2 bases, leaving 5 bases not matched to a gene. CDR1 and CDR2 (germline): ENHRY, SYGVKD. This CDR3 is CAISASGQAYEQYF. CDR3 nucleotide sequence: TGTGCCATCAGTGCTTCAGGACAGGCCTACGAGCAGTACTTC.

The chain couples TRBV25-1 to TRBJ1-1; 10 positions agree with TRBD1. Trimming cost V 6 bases and J 4 bases; bases outside gene matches: 2. This CDR3 has 13 residues. Germline loops: CDR1 MGHDK, CDR2 SYGVNS. CDR3 protein: CASRGQGITEAFF. The CDR3 bases are TGTGCCAGCAGGGGACAGGGGATCACTGAAGCTTTCTTT.